This entry lists 20 T cell receptor beta chains sequenced from one sample in a study of shared clonotypes between healthy human individuals. Produced via immunoSEQ multiplex PCR; TCRdb's table is partial and in-frame only. The data contain hundreds of thousands of clones, over 65% of them seen just once; the ten biggest clones take up 1.5% to 2%. The sequenced material came from memory CD4+ T cells sorted from blood. The subset is: CD45RA-negative fraction. These TCRs come from a woman under 40 in good health.

V and J are TRBV6-1 and TRBJ1-5; tentative D call: TRBD1 (6 bases). V lost 5 bases, J lost 2 bases, and 13 bases lay in between. The CDR3 has 15 residues. Germline-derived CDR1 and CDR2 are MNHNS and SASEGT. CDR3 in amino acids: CASSLGAGGNQPQHF. CDR3 bases: TGTGCCAGCAGTCTGGGGGCAGGCGGCAATCAGCCCCAGCATTTT.

J is TRBJ1-2 and V is TRBV7-8; the match to TRBD1 covers 7 bases. The CDR3 consists of 15 residues. V was pared by 3 bases and J by 3 bases, with 7 bases of the junction left unmatched. Germline V gives CDR1 SGHVS, CDR2 FQNEAQ. CDR3 nucleotides: TGTGCCAGCAGCTTCTTAGGACAGGAAGACTATGGCTACACCTTC. It specifies CASSFLGQEDYGYTF.

The V call is TRBV5-1, the J call TRBJ2-2; 7 positions match TRBD1. The germline CDR1 and CDR2 sequences are SGHRS and YFSETQ. The CDR3 extends over 16 amino acids. Trimming at V came to 2 bases and at J to 6 bases, leaving 10 bases not matched to a gene. CDR3 amino acids: CASSLSNPQGAGELFF. CDR3 nucleotide sequence: TGCGCCAGCAGCTTATCAAACCCCCAGGGGGCCGGGGAGCTGTTTTTT.

V and J are TRBV5-4 and TRBJ2-7; 12 bases fit TRBD1. Germline CDR1 SGHNT, CDR2 YYREEE (reference sequence). The CDR3 is 15 residues long. Trimming cost V 4 bases and J 6 bases; bases outside gene matches: 8. The CDR3 loop is CASSTRDRGLSEQYF. The DNA of the CDR3 is TGTGCCAGCAGCACCCGGGACAGGGGGCTCTCCGAGCAGTACTTC.

This clone showed up many times. CDR3 in DNA: TGTGCCAGCAGCGAGGGACAGATCCAAGAGACCCAGTACTTC. Its protein is CASSEGQIQETQYF. V gene TRBV11-1 combines with J gene TRBJ2-5; TRBD1 matches 7 bases. V lost 5 bases to trimming and J lost 1 base; unmatched junction nucleotides: 4. The CDR3 contains 14 residues. Germline V gene data show CDR1 as SGHAT and CDR2 as FQDESV (reference sequence).

In its sample, this clone was seen once. This CDR3 is also generated by other DNA sequences in the sample. The rearrangement uses TRBV11-2 and TRBJ2-7; 8 bases fit TRBD2. The CDR3 contains 15 residues. Germline V gene sequence: CDR1 SGHAT, CDR2 FQNNGV. The V and J ends lost 1 base and 1 base, in that order; junction bases with no gene match: 3. This chain's CDR3 is CASSLGGRSSYEQYF. The CDR3 DNA follows: TGTGCCAGCAGCTTAGGCGGGAGGTCTTCCTACGAGCAGTACTTC.

This clone showed up just a few times. The chain has TRBV30 and TRBJ2-1, with unresolved D. V dropped 3 bases and J dropped 5 bases, with 11 bases sitting between them. From germline, CDR1 is GTSNPN and CDR2 SVGIG (reference sequence). The CDR3 is 13 amino acids. The CDR3 here is CAWRLGTHNEQFF. DNA for the CDR3: TGTGCCTGGAGGCTAGGCACCCACAATGAGCAGTTCTTC.

The chain joins TRBV4-2 to TRBJ2-1, with no clear D. CDR1 and CDR2 (germline): LGHNA, YNFKEQ. The V and J ends lost 2 bases and 1 base respectively, with 9 bases between them. The CDR3 has 15 residues. The CDR3 DNA follows: TGTGCCAGCAGCCAAAGCGCGGTTTCCTACAATGAGCAGTTCTTC. This encodes CASSQSAVSYNEQFF.

This chain's CDR3 is CASSSGLGVTEAFF. CDR3 nucleotides: TGTGCCAGCAGCTCAGGCCTGGGGGTCACTGAAGCTTTCTTT. J is TRBJ1-1 and V is TRBV7-3; tentative D call: TRBD1 (5 bases). V dropped 4 bases and J dropped 4 bases, with 13 bases sitting between them. There are 14 residues in the CDR3. Per the germline V gene, CDR1 is SGHTA and CDR2 is FQGTGA.

This sequence joins TRBV27 and TRBJ1-3, with D hard to call. The CDR3 runs 14 residues. Germline V gene sequence: CDR1 MNHEY, CDR2 SMNVEV (reference sequence). V was trimmed by 4 bases and J by 1 base, leaving 8 bases between them. CDR3 loop: CASSSPGSGNTIYF. For the CDR3, the DNA is TGTGCCAGCAGTTCCCCGGGGTCTGGAAACACCATATATTTT.

This chain uses TRBV25-1 with TRBJ1-2; weak D call: TRBD1 (6 bases). The CDR3 is 16 amino acids. Trimming took 0 bases from V and 7 from J, leaving 18 bases between them. From germline, CDR1 is MGHDK and CDR2 SYGVNS. CDR3 in DNA: TGTGCCAGCAGTGAATATGGTCTACAGGGCGCTCTTGGCTACACCTTC. As protein: CASSEYGLQGALGYTF.

This clone showed up many times. The chain combines TRBV7-9 with TRBJ2-2; no firm D call. CDR3 length: 14 amino acids. V lost 8 bases and J 3 bases, leaving 13 bases between the germline ends. Per the germline V gene, CDR1 is SEHNR and CDR2 is FQNEAQ (reference sequence). DNA of the CDR3: TGTGCCAGCGAACCCCCGCGGTACACCGGGGAGCTGTTTTTT. Protein: CASEPPRYTGELFF.

A word on this clone: Other DNA sequences within the sample encode an identical CDR3. The chain joins TRBV18 to TRBJ2-7, with D possibly TRBD2 on 6 matching bases. The V end was cut by 3 bases, the J end by 3 bases, with 9 bases between. Germline lookup yields CDR1 KGHSH and CDR2 LQKENI. The CDR3 spans 13 residues. This CDR3 is CASSPRDGYEQYF. In DNA form, the CDR3 reads TGTGCCAGCTCACCGCGGGACGGCTACGAGCAGTACTTC. Full variable domain (remainder filled in from reference TRBV18 and TRBJ2-7): NAGVMQNPRHLVRRRGQEARLRCSPMKGHSHVYWYRQLPEEGLKFMVYLQKENIIDESGMPKERFSAEFPKEGPSILRIQQVVRGDSAAYFCASSPRDGYEQYFGPGTRLTVT.

Remarks on this clone: Other DNA sequences in this sample translate to the same CDR3. The chain has TRBV18 and TRBJ2-7; D may match TRBD1 or TRBD2 (5 bases each). Germline V CDR1 and CDR2: KGHSH, LQKENI. Trimming took 2 bases from V and 7 from J, leaving 9 bases between them. The CDR3 has 12 amino acids. In nucleotides, the CDR3 is TGTGCCAGCTCACCAGGGACCCGGGAGCAGTACTTC. Protein sequence: CASSPGTREQYF.

This clone was seen just once. V usage is TRBV5-1 and J usage is TRBJ2-7; 11 bases are a match to TRBD1. CDR1 is SGHRS and CDR2 is YFSETQ in the germline V gene. V was pared by 4 bases and J by 2 bases, with 5 bases of the junction left unmatched. The CDR3 is 15 residues long. CDR3 sequence reads: CASSPGTGGTYEQYF. The DNA of the CDR3 is TGCGCCAGCAGCCCAGGGACAGGGGGGACCTACGAGCAGTACTTC. Full variable domain (missing parts from reference TRBV5-1 and TRBJ2-7): KAGVTQTPRYLIKTRGQQVTLSCSPISGHRSVSWYQQTPGQGLQFLFEYFSETQRNKGNFPGRFSGRQFSNSRSEMNVSTLELGDSALYLCASSPGTGGTYEQYFGPGTRLTVT.

This clone was found a few times. The chain carries TRBV7-8 and TRBJ1-5; tentatively, D is TRBD1 (6 bases). V lost 5 bases and J 0 bases, leaving 14 bases between the germline ends. CDR1 and CDR2 from the germline V gene are SGHVS and FQNEAQ. CDR3 length equals 16 residues. The CDR3 region is CASSHDRRYSNQPQHF. In DNA form, the CDR3 reads TGTGCCAGCAGCCACGACAGGAGATATAGCAATCAGCCCCAGCATTTT.

V usage is TRBV19 and J usage is TRBJ1-1; D possibly corresponds to TRBD1 (6 bases). This CDR3 is built from 15 residues. Trimming stripped 1 base from V and 6 bases from J, with 15 bases between. CDR1 is LNHDA and CDR2 is SQIVND in the germline V gene (reference sequence). The CDR3 region is CASSIVGGARAEAFF. CDR3 DNA sequence: TGTGCCAGTAGTATAGTCGGGGGCGCGAGGGCTGAAGCTTTCTTT.

The chain links TRBV9 to TRBJ2-1; 8 nucleotides line up with TRBD1. The CDR3 has 18 residues. V shed 3 bases, J shed 3 bases, and the junction held 14 bases outside the gene matches. Germline V gene data show CDR1 as SGDLS and CDR2 as YYNGEE. CDR3 loop: CASSEGQVWGLRYNEQFF. The CDR3 region has the DNA TGTGCCAGCAGCGAGGGACAGGTTTGGGGGCTACGCTACAATGAGCAGTTCTTC.

J is TRBJ1-5 and V is TRBV28, with 7 bases aligning to TRBD1. The CDR3 totals 16 residues. The V gene end was trimmed by 6 bases and the J gene end by 2 bases; junction bases not matched to a gene: 10. Germline-derived CDR1 and CDR2 are MDHEN and SYDVKM. For the CDR3, the DNA is TGTGCCAGCAGCTACCATATAGACAGGGGCAATCAGCCCCAGCATTTT. It translates to CASSYHIDRGNQPQHF.

The chain uses TRBV13 and TRBJ2-1; 10 bases line up with TRBD2. CDR1 is PRHDT, CDR2 FYEKMQ, per germline (reference sequence). Trimming cost V 5 bases and J 10 bases; bases outside gene matches: 11. This CDR3 has 15 amino acids. The chain's CDR3 is CASSKKAGGLREQFF. The CDR3 nucleotides read TGTGCCAGCAGCAAGAAAGCGGGAGGGCTTAGGGAGCAGTTCTTC.